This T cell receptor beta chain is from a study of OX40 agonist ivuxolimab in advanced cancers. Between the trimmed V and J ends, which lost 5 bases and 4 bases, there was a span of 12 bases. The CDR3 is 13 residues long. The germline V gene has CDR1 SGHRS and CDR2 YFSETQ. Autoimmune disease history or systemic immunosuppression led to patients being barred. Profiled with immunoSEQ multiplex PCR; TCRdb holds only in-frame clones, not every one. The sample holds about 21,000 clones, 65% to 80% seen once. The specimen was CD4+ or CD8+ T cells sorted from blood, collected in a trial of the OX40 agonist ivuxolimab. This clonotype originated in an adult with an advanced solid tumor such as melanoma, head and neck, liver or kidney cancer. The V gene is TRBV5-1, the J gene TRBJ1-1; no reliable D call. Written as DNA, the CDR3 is TGCGCCAGCAGTATCGGTGGGAGCACTGAAGCTTTCTTT. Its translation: CASSIGGSTEAFF.